This T cell receptor beta chain was recorded in a study of CD8 T cells in Susac syndrome. With random hexamers, reverse transcription was performed on about 0.5 to 1 ug of RNA. The immunoSEQ assay covered 54 Vbeta and 13 Jbeta segments for CDR3. TCRdb reprocessed the immunoSEQ multiplex PCR reads via MiXCR and lists one record per CDR3 protein. The sample holds about 300,000 distinct CDR3 sequences; approximately 90% are singletons and the top ten take roughly 0.2%. Study results and caveats: Individuals included in the TCR sequencing and HLA analysis were acknowledged by the study to be relatively few in number.

Germline V gives CDR1 DFQATT, CDR2 SNEGSKA (reference sequence). The CDR3 has 15 amino acids. With 3 bases clipped from V and 3 bases from J, the junction kept 8 bases outside the gene matches. As concerns this clonotype: Its antigen remains unknown.

The source of this sequence is a human donor with multiple sclerosis. The sequenced material came from CD8+ T cells from PBMCs. The chain couples TRBV20-1 to TRBJ2-3; 8 bases align to TRBD2. In DNA form, the CDR3 reads TGCAGTGCTAGGCGCCCGGGACTAGAGACAGATACGCAGTATTTT. Amino acid sequence: CSARRPGLETDTQYF.